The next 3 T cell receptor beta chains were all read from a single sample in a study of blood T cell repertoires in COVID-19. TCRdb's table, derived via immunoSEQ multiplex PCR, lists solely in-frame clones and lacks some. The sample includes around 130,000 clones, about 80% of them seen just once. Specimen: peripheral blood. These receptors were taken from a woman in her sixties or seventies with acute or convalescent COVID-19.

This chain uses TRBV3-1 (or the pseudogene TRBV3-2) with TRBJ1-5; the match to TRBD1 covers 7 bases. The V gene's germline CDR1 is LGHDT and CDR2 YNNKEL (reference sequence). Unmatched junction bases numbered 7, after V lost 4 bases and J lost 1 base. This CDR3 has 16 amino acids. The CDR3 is CASSPSTGRSNQPQHF. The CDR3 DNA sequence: TGTGCCAGCAGCCCCTCGACAGGGAGAAGCAATCAGCCCCAGCATTTT.

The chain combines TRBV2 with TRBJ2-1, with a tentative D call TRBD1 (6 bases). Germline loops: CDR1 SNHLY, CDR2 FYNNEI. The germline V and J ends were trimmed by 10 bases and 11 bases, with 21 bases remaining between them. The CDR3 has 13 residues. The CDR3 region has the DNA TGTGCCATCCCTGTCACAGGGACCGGAAAGCAGTTCTTC. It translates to CAIPVTGTGKQFF.

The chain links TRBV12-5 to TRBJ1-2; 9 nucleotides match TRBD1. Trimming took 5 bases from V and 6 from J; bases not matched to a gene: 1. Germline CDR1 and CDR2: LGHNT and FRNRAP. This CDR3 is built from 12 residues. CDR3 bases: TGTGCTAGTGGTGGGACAGGGAATGGCTACACCTTC. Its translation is CASGGTGNGYTF.